Sequencing of this TCR beta chain was carried out in a study of control samples from healthy donors and cancer patients. Generated by immunoSEQ multiplex PCR, the TCRdb table keeps only in-frame clones and is missing some. Of fewer than 200,000 clones in the sample, just over 90% were seen once. Germline V CDR1 and CDR2: MNHEY, SVGAGI. The CDR3 runs 15 residues. V shed 5 bases and J 3 bases; nucleotides not matched to a gene: 9. V usage is TRBV6-5 and J usage is TRBJ2-7; TRBD2 matches at 8 bases. Source material: blood. This receptor was taken from a man aged 25-45 years in good health. The chain's CDR3 is CASSPSSGLSYEQYF. Written as DNA, the CDR3 is TGTGCCAGCAGTCCATCTAGCGGGCTAAGCTACGAGCAGTACTTC.